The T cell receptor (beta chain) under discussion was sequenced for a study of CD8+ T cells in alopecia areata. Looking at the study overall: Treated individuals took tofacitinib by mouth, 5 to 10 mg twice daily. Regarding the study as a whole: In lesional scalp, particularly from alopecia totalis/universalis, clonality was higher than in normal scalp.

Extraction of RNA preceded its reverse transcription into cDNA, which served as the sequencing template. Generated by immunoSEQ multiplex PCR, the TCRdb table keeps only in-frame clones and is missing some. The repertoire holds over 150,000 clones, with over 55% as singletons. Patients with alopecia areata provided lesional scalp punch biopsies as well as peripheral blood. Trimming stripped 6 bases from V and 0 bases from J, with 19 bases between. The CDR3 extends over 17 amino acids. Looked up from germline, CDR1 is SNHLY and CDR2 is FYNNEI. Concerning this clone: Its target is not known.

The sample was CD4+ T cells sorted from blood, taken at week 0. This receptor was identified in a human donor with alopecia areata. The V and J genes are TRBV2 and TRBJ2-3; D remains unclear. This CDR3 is CASSPTLSAFSTDTQYF. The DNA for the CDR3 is TGTGCCAGCAGCCCTACGCTCTCCGCTTTTAGCACAGATACGCAGTATTTT. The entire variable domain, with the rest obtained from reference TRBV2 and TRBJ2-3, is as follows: EPEVTQTPSHQVTQMGQEVILRCVPISNHLYFYWYRQILGQKVEFLVSFYNNEISEKSEIFDDQFSVERPDGSNFTLKIRSTKLEDSAMYFCASSPTLSAFSTDTQYFGPGTRLTVL.